The clone carrying this TCR beta chain was counted between two and nine times. Its antigen is as yet unknown. The data were taken from a study of shared clonotypes between healthy human individuals. Points from the study as a whole: In having few donors, the study represented limited genetic and exposure-history diversity.

Each CD8 memory set brought CD45RO+ cells together with CCR7-negative CD45RA+ TemRA cells. Per germline, CDR1 MNHNS and CDR2 SASEGT. CDR3 length: 15 residues. V lost 0 bases, J lost 6 bases, and 3 bases stayed unmatched. Measured with immunoSEQ multiplex PCR; TCRdb has only the in-frame clones, and not every one. The sample carries 110,000 or so clones, about 63% recorded once. The chain is built from TRBV6-1 and TRBJ1-5; TRBD1 agrees at 9 bases. Source material: memory CD8+ T cells sorted from blood. Subset defined: CD45RO+ cells pooled with CCR7-negative TemRA cells. The receptor was isolated from a woman aged 25 to 45 in good health. The CDR3 reads CASSEAGTGSQPQHF. For the CDR3, the DNA is TGTGCCAGCAGTGAAGCGGGGACAGGGTCTCAGCCCCAGCATTTT.